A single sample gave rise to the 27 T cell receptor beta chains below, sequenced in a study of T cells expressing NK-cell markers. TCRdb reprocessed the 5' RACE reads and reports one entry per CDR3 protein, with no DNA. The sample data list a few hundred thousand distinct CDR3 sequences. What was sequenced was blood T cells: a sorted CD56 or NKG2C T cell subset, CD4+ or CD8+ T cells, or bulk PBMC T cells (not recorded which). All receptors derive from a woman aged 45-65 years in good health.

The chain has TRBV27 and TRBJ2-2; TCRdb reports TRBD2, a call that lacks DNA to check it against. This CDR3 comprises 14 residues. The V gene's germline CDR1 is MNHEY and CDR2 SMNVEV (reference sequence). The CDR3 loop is CASSGTSPSWELFF.

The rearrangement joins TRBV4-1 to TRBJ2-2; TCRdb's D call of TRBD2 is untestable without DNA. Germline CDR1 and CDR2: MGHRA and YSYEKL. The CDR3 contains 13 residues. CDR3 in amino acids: CASGGSGTGELFF.

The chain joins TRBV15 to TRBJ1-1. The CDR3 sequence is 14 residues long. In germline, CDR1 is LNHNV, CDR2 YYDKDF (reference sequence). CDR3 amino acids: CATSRDGEEGEAFF.

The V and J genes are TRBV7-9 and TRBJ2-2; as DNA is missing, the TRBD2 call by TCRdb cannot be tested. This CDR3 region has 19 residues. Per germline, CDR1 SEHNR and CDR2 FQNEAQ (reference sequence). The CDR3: CASSSGLTLVAVNTGELFF.

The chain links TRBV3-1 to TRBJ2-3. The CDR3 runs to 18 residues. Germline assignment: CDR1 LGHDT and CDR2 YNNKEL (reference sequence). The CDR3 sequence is CASSQVGMDGASTDTQYF.

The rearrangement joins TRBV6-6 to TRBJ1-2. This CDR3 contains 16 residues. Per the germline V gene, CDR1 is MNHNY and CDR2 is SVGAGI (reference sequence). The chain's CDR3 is CASSYSVADSNYGYTF.

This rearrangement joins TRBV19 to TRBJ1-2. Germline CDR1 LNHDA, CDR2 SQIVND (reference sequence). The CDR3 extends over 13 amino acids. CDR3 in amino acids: CASSIDWVGGYTF.

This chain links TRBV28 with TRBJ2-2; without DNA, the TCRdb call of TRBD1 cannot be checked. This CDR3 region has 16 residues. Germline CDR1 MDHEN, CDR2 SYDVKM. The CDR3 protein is CASSLITGAHTGELFF.

This CDR3 reads CASSLEGGSIFYEQFF. The V gene is TRBV7-8, the J gene TRBJ2-1; TCRdb calls TRBD2, which cannot be checked without DNA. The CDR3 sequence is 16 residues long. Germline lookup yields CDR1 SGHVS and CDR2 FQNEAQ.

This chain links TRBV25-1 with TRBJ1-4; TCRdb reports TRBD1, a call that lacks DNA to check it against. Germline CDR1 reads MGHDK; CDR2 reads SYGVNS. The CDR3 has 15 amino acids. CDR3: CASSSTGDYNEKLFF.

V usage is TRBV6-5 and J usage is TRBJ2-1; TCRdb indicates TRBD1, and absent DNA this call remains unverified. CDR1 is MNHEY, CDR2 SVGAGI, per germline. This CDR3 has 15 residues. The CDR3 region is CASSYSGAWYNEQFF.

This chain's CDR3 is CASSQDWLAGGSFSYNEQFF. This chain links TRBV4-2 with TRBJ2-1; without DNA, the TCRdb call of TRBD2 cannot be checked. In germline, CDR1 is LGHNA, CDR2 YNFKEQ. The CDR3 covers 20 residues.

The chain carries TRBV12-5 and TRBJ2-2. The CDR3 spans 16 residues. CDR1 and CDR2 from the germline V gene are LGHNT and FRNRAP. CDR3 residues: CASGLVLGVDTGELFF.

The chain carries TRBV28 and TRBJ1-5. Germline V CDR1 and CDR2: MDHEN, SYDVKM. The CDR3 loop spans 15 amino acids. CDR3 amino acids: CASSLAGGRTQPQHF.

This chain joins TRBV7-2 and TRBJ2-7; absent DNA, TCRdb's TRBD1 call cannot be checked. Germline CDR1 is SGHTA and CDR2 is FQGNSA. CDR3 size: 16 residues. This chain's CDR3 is CASSVQPGTGLYEQYF. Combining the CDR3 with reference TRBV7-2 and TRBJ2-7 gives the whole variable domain GAGVSQSPSNKVTEKGKDVELRCDPISGHTALYWYRQSLGQGLEFLIYFQGNSAPDKSGLPSDRFSAERTGGSVSTLTIQRTQQEDSAVYLCASSVQPGTGLYEQYFGPGTRLTVT.

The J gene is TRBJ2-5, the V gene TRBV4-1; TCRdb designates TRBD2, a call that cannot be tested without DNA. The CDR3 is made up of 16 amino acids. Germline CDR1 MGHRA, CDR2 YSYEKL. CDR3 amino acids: CASNTGSGRAGETQYF.

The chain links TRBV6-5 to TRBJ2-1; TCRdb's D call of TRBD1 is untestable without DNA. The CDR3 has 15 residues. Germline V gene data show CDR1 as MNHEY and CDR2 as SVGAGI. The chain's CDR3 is CASSYSFPGVDEQFF.

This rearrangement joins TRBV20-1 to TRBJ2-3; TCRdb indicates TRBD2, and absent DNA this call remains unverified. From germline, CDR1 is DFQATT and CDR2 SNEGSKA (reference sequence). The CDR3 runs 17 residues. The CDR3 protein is CSAPLPSGLTVGDTQYF.

The CDR3 reads CSATLMGGRGLRPNEQFF. The chain combines TRBV20-1 with TRBJ2-1; as DNA is missing, the TRBD2 call by TCRdb cannot be tested. Germline-derived CDR1 and CDR2 are DFQATT and SNEGSKA (reference sequence). The CDR3 spans 18 residues.

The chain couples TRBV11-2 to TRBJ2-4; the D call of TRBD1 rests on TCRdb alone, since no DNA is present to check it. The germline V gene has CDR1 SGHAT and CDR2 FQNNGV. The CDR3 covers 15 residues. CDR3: CASSPPGRAKNIQYF. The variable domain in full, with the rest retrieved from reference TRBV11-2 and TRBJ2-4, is EAGVAQSPRYKIIEKRQSVAFWCNPISGHATLYWYQQILGQGPKLLIQFQNNGVVDDSQLPKDRFSAERLKGVDSTLKIQPAKLEDSAVYLCASSPPGRAKNIQYFGAGTRLSVL.

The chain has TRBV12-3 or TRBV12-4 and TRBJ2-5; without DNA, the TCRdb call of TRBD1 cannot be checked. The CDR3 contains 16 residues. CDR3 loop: CASSPPLMRGSETQYF.

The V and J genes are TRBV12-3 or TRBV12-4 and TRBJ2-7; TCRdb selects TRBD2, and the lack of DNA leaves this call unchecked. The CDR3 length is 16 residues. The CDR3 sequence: CASSFTAGGLPYEQYF.

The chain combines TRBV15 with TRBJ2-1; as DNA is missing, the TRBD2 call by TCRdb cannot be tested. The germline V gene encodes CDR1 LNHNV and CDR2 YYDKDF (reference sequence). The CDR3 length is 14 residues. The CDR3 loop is CATSKGTGDNEQFF.

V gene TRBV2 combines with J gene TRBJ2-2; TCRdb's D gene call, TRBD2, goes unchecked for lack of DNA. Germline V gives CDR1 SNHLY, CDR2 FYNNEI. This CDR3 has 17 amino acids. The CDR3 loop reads CASTQFLAGGDGGELFF.

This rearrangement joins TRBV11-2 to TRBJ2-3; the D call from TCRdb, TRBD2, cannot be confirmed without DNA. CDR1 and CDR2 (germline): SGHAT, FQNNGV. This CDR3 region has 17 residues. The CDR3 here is CASSLRAGGLIPDTQYF.

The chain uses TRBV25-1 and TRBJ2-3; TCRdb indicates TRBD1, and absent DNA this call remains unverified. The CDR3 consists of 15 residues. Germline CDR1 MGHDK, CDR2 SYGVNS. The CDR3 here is CASSETGFHTDTQYF.

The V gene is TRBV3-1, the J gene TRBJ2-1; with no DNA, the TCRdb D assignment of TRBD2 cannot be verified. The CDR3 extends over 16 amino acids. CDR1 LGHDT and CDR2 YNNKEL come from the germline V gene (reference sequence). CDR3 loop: CASSQVLAGGPNEQFF.